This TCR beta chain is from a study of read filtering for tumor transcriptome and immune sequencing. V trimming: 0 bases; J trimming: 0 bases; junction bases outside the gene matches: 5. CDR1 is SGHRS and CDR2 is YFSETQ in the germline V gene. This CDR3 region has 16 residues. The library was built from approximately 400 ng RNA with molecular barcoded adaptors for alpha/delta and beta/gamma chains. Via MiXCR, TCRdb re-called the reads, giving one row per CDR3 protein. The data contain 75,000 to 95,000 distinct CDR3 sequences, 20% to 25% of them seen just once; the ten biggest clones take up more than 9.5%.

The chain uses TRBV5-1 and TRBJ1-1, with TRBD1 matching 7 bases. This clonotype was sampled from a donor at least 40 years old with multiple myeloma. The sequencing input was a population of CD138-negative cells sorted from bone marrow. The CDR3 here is CASSLGVGGLNTEAFF. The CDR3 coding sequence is TGCGCCAGCAGCTTGGGGGTAGGGGGCCTGAACACTGAAGCTTTCTTT.